The present T cell receptor (beta chain) was sequenced within a study of T cell responses to AZD1222 COVID-19 vaccine. General study results and limits: Clonal diversity may have been underestimated, and the donors were mostly white British, with more females than males. Two AZD1222 doses significantly raised spike-specific TCR breadth and depth over controls. Just six people given AZD1222 tested seropositive at baseline. CD4 TCRs associated with vaccination spanned spike, dominating at 160-218 and 743-854.

TCRdb keeps only in-frame clones here, not all; method: immunoSEQ multiplex PCR. This table holds approximately 150,000 clones, more than 85% found once. A word on this clone: As yet, its antigen is unknown.

The CDR3 covers 17 residues. Trimming removed 4 bases at V and 0 bases at J, with 16 bases between. The sequencing here drew on peripheral blood, taken on day 0 of AZD1222 vaccination. The TCR was taken from an adult in good health. The genes are TRBV23-1 and TRBJ2-4; D is perhaps TRBD1 (6 bases). TRBV23-1 counts as an open reading frame of uncertain function. CDR3 in amino acids: CASSPPTGVLAKNIQYF. Here the CDR3 DNA reads TGCGCCAGCAGTCCCCCGACAGGAGTACTAGCCAAAAACATTCAGTACTTC.